These 24 T cell receptor beta chains originate from one sample sequenced in a study of blood T cells in healthy people across ages. The second PCR ran roughly 7 to 12 cycles with a sample-barcoded 5' primer and J-beta primers. TCRdb itself ran the 5' RACE reads through MiXCR, one entry per CDR3 protein. The sample comprises some 760,000 distinct CDR3 sequences, approximately 25% of which are singletons, and 9.4% rests with the top ten. These sequences were also reported in another study, on T cells of mothers and their children.

Sequencing input: blood. The receptor set was obtained from a boy aged 10-17 years in good health.

V usage is TRBV7-9 and J usage is TRBJ2-5, with D hard to call. Per the germline V gene, CDR1 is SEHNR and CDR2 is FQNEAQ (reference sequence). This CDR3 spans 17 amino acids. V dropped 1 base and J dropped 0 bases, with 15 bases sitting between them. CDR3 protein: CASSLVAPTKYQETQYF. The CDR3 coding sequence is TGTGCCAGCAGCTTAGTCGCGCCGACAAAGTACCAAGAGACCCAGTACTTC.

This sequence joins TRBV18 and TRBJ2-7; D is ambiguous. The V and J ends lost 0 bases and 2 bases respectively, with 8 bases between them. Per the germline V gene, CDR1 is KGHSH and CDR2 is LQKENI. The CDR3 is 14 amino acids. The CDR3 sequence is CASSPPNTPYEQYF. In nucleotides, the CDR3 is TGTGCCAGCTCACCACCCAACACTCCCTACGAGCAGTACTTC.

The sample holds a few counts of this clonotype. The chain is built from TRBV12-3 or TRBV12-4 and TRBJ2-3, with TRBD2 matching 7 bases. Trimming removed 7 bases from V and 4 bases from J; junction bases left unmatched: 8. This CDR3 has 14 residues. CDR3 sequence (DNA): TGTGCCAGCACACGCGGCGGGAGCGCAGATACGCAGTATTTT. Translated, it gives CASTRGGSADTQYF.

This rearrangement joins TRBV20-1 to TRBJ1-2; 11 bases fit TRBD1. The CDR3 length is 13 residues. J was trimmed by 7 bases and V by 5 bases; bases with no gene match: 6. Germline lookup yields CDR1 DFQATT and CDR2 SNEGSKA (reference sequence). CDR3 residues: CSAVDRGQGGYTF. The CDR3, as DNA: TGCAGTGCTGTGGACAGGGGGCAGGGTGGCTACACCTTC.

This clonotype was counted a few times. The CDR3 loop is CSAEDGNNYGYTF. Here the CDR3 DNA reads TGCAGTGCAGAGGACGGAAACAACTATGGCTACACCTTC. V usage is TRBV20-1 and J usage is TRBJ1-2; D is uncertain. Germline V CDR1 and CDR2: DFQATT, SNEGSKA (reference sequence). The CDR3 runs 13 residues. Between the trimmed V and J ends, which lost 6 bases and 2 bases, there was a span of 13 bases.

This clonotype has more than one count but fewer than ten. The V call is TRBV20-1, the J call TRBJ2-7, with 8 bases identical to TRBD1. CDR1 is DFQATT and CDR2 is SNEGSKA in the germline V gene (reference sequence). CDR3 size: 14 residues. The junction had 7 bases not matched to a gene; V was cut back by 3 bases and J by 3 bases. This CDR3 reads CSASPRGLVYEQYF. For the CDR3, the DNA is TGCAGTGCTAGCCCCAGGGGGCTCGTCTACGAGCAGTACTTC.

J is TRBJ2-4 and V is TRBV3-1; TRBD1 matches at 7 bases. V was clipped by 8 bases and J by 8 bases; unmatched bases: 12. The germline CDR1 and CDR2 sequences are LGHDT and YNNKEL (reference sequence). The CDR3 runs to 14 residues. CDR3 in DNA: TGTGCCAGCGGGGACAGCCTGTTAGTGGACATTCAGTACTTC. Amino acid sequence: CASGDSLLVDIQYF.

This clonotype was seen a few times. The chain is built from TRBV28 and TRBJ1-5; D is possibly TRBD1 (5 bases). The germline V gene has CDR1 MDHEN and CDR2 SYDVKM. The CDR3 runs to 12 residues. V gave up 7 bases and J gave up 9 bases, with 13 bases separating them. CDR3 residues: CASTRPGGPQHF. CDR3 DNA: TGTGCCAGCACCAGACCTGGGGGGCCCCAGCATTTT.

CDR3 amino acids: CASSKNRQAYEQYF. As DNA, the CDR3 is TGTGCCAGCAGTAAGAATCGACAGGCCTACGAGCAGTACTTC. The chain is built from TRBV6-5 and TRBJ2-7; D possibly corresponds to TRBD1 (6 bases). There are 14 residues in the CDR3. Trimming removed 5 bases from V and 2 bases from J, with 13 bases in between. The V gene's germline CDR1 is MNHEY and CDR2 SVGAGI.

V usage is TRBV20-1 and J usage is TRBJ2-5, with 12 bases fitting TRBD2. The J call is in doubt because the DNA end fits TRBJ2-1 better. Germline CDR1 DFQATT, CDR2 SNEGSKA (reference sequence). CDR3 length: 11 amino acids. The DNA for the CDR3 is TGCAGTGCCCAGGGACTAGCGGGGCAGTTCTTC. Encoded protein: CSAQGLAGQFF.

CDR3 DNA sequence: TGTGCCAGCTCACCAGTGAGGGCTAGCGGGGGGATGAAGACCCAGTACTTC. Translated, it gives CASSPVRASGGMKTQYF. This sequence joins TRBV18 and TRBJ2-5, with 11 bases aligning to TRBD2. V shed 2 bases, J shed 6 bases, and the junction held 11 bases outside the gene matches. Looked up from germline, CDR1 is KGHSH and CDR2 is LQKENI. CDR3 length: 17 amino acids.

This clonotype was counted a few times. V usage is TRBV12-3 or TRBV12-4 and J usage is TRBJ1-3; no firm D call. The CDR3 loop spans 13 amino acids. The V end was cut by 7 bases, the J end by 3 bases, with 10 bases between. The CDR3 reads CASKLSGGNTIYF. The DNA of the CDR3 is TGTGCCAGCAAACTCAGCGGTGGAAACACCATATATTTT.

This clonotype turned up a few times. V and J are TRBV6-2 or TRBV6-3 and TRBJ2-7; a weak D match, TRBD2 (5 bases). Looked up from germline, CDR1 is MNHEY and CDR2 is SVGEGT. The CDR3 is made up of 19 amino acids. Trimming cost V 0 bases and J 4 bases, with 25 bases left between them. The CDR3 reads CASSYSLISGRTGSYEQYF. The CDR3 DNA sequence: TGTGCCAGCAGTTACTCTCTAATATCTGGCCGGACGGGGAGTTACGAGCAGTACTTC.

This clonotype has just a few counts. This rearrangement joins TRBV7-2 to TRBJ2-5; 7 nucleotides line up with TRBD1. The J call may be mistaken, given a closer DNA end match to TRBJ2-7. This CDR3 region has 14 residues. Per germline, CDR1 SGHTA and CDR2 FQGNSA. The DNA for the CDR3 is TGTGCCAGCAGTACCGGGACAGCCTACTACGAGCAGTACTTC. Translating it yields CASSTGTAYYEQYF.

This clonotype has more than one count but fewer than ten. The chain combines TRBV7-2 with TRBJ1-4; D unclear. Deletions cut 5 bases from V and 8 bases from J, with 18 bases between. CDR1 is SGHTA and CDR2 is FQGNSA in the germline V gene. CDR3 length: 15 residues. Here the CDR3 DNA reads TGTGCCAGCAGCCCCGATGGCGGTGTGAGAGAAAAACTGTTTTTT. It codes for CASSPDGGVREKLFF.

V is TRBV7-8 and J is TRBJ2-1; TRBD2 matches 7 bases. V shed 8 bases, J shed 9 bases, and the junction held 16 bases outside the gene matches. Germline V gene data show CDR1 as SGHVS and CDR2 as FQNEAQ. This CDR3 has 15 residues. CDR3 nucleotides: TGTGCCAGCCGCCGAGCGGGGATTCCCCGGAGTGAGCAGTTCTTC. Amino acids: CASRRAGIPRSEQFF.

This chain links TRBV28 with TRBJ2-5; D may be TRBD1 or TRBD2 (6 bases each). Trimming pared 3 bases from V and 6 bases from J, leaving 17 bases between. Germline CDR1 is MDHEN and CDR2 is SYDVKM. The CDR3 extends over 15 amino acids. The CDR3 region is CASSFGGQNGKTQYF. The DNA of the CDR3 is TGTGCCAGCAGTTTTGGGGGGCAGAACGGGAAGACCCAGTACTTC.

This chain links TRBV2 with TRBJ2-7, with TRBD1 matching 8 bases. Germline CDR1 reads SNHLY; CDR2 reads FYNNEI. This CDR3 spans 14 amino acids. J lost 2 bases, V lost 6 bases, and 6 bases had no gene match. The CDR3 region is CASSYQGAPYEQYF. The CDR3 nucleotides are TGTGCCAGCAGCTACCAGGGGGCCCCCTACGAGCAGTACTTC.

As regards this clonotype: A read error may account for a junction end that differs from germline. This chain uses TRBV6-1 with TRBJ2-4; TRBD1 matches at 12 bases. Germline V gene data show CDR1 as MNHNS and CDR2 as SASEGT. The CDR3 has 18 residues. CDR3 in DNA: TGTACCAGCAGACCTAGGGACAGGGGGCCCGGGATGGTAAACATTCAGTACTTC. This gives the protein CTSRPRDRGPGMVNIQYF.

This clonotype was seen a few times. The chain has TRBV5-1 and TRBJ2-7; the D gene is possibly TRBD1 (6 bases). The CDR3 loop spans 11 amino acids. Germline V gene data show CDR1 as SGHRS and CDR2 as YFSETQ. Trimming removed 1 base from V and 11 bases from J, with 10 bases in between. The DNA of the CDR3 is TGCGCCAGCAGCTTGTCAGGGGTAAAGTACTTC. Translation gives CASSLSGVKYF.

The chain is built from TRBV6-5 and TRBJ2-2; possibly TRBD2 for D (5 bases). Germline values: CDR1 MNHEY, CDR2 SVGAGI. The CDR3 totals 14 residues. V was trimmed by 6 bases and J by 5 bases, leaving 13 bases between them. In DNA form, the CDR3 reads TGTGCCAGCAGCCCTCCCGGGGATACCGGGGAGCTGTTTTTT. Its protein product is CASSPPGDTGELFF.

This clonotype has just one count. The conserved phenylalanine or tryptophan normally closing the CDR3 is absent here, so this likely arose from a read error. The chain links TRBV12-3 or TRBV12-4 to TRBJ2-3; 9 bases fit TRBD2. The CDR3 consists of 15 residues. Unmatched junction bases numbered 2, after V lost 1 base and J lost 3 bases. CDR3 coding DNA: TGTGCCAGCAGTTTAGTTAGCGGGAGAACAGATACGCAGTATCTT. As protein: CASSLVSGRTDTQYL.

This clonotype was counted between two and nine times. The genes are TRBV11-1 and TRBJ1-2, with D unclear. The CDR3 loop spans 12 amino acids. V lost 3 bases and J lost 4, with 6 bases in between. Germline values: CDR1 SGHAT, CDR2 FQDESV (reference sequence). CDR3: CASSFNTYGYTF. For the CDR3, the DNA is TGTGCCAGCAGCTTTAACACCTATGGCTACACCTTC. Drawing the rest from reference TRBV11-1 and TRBJ1-2, the complete variable domain is EAEVAQSPRYKITEKSQAVAFWCDPISGHATLYWYRQILGQGPELLVQFQDESVVDDSQLPKDRFSAERLKGVDSTLKIQPAELGDSAMYLCASSFNTYGYTFGSGTRLTVV.

The chain employs TRBV9 and TRBJ2-3; D not certain. The CDR3 runs to 13 residues. Trimming took 3 bases from V and 6 from J, leaving 11 bases between them. CDR1 SGDLS and CDR2 YYNGEE come from the germline V gene. The CDR3 loop reads CASSAPVVDTQYF. The CDR3 DNA reads as TGTGCCAGCAGCGCCCCCGTGGTCGATACGCAGTATTTT.